This TCR beta chain was observed in a study of T cell responses to AZD1222 COVID-19 vaccine. Study summary: Second doses at about 4 or about 12 weeks were pooled.

The CDR3 loop spans 14 amino acids. Germline-derived CDR1 and CDR2 are SGHVS and FNYEAQ. V dropped 0 bases and J dropped 1 base, with 6 bases sitting between them. As concerns this clone: Its antigen is currently unknown.

The protocol was immunoSEQ multiplex PCR, while the TCRdb copy is restricted to in-frame clones and leaves out a portion. The data show tens of thousands of clones, with over 80% seen just once and 7.3% held by the top ten. Study outcomes and limitations: Across spike, vaccine-associated CD4 TCRs were found, dominant at 160-218 and 743-854.

This sequence joins TRBV7-6 and TRBJ1-1, with D unresolved. The sample was peripheral blood, taken on day 0 of AZD1222 vaccination. This clonotype was obtained from an adult in good health. The CDR3 here is CASSLAQTNTEAFF. CDR3 DNA: TGTGCCAGCAGCTTAGCCCAGACGAACACTGAAGCTTTCTTT.